The T cell receptor beta chain described here comes from a study of shared clonotypes between healthy human individuals. The assay was immunoSEQ multiplex PCR, and TCRdb's table has in-frame clones only and misses some. Here the sample spans more than 900,000 clones, around three quarters being singletons. The V and J ends lost 5 bases and 8 bases respectively, with 17 bases between them. The CDR3 has 14 amino acids. The germline V gene has CDR1 SEHNR and CDR2 FQNEAQ (reference sequence). Sequencing was performed on memory CD4+ T cells from PBMCs. Subset indicated: CD45RA-negative fraction. The genes are TRBV7-9 and TRBJ2-3; D possibly corresponds to TRBD2 (5 bases). The sequence was collected from a man aged 18 to 29 in good health. Some clones in this sample may be carry-over from other donors' samples. The CDR3 DNA reads as TGTGCCAGCAGCCCACGCCCCGTAGGAGGTACGCAGTATTTT. Amino acids: CASSPRPVGGTQYF.